The T cell receptor beta chain described here comes from a study of regulatory T cells in long-lasting Graves disease (dated by TCRdb to the early 2020s). Broadly, across the study: In the newly diagnosed Graves' disease group, patients had been taking antithyroid drugs for less than 3 months. Persistent Graves' disease patients were compared with newly diagnosed Graves' disease patients by peripheral blood TCR sequencing and RNA sequencing. The study was conducted in China and was registered as a clinical trial. A total of roughly 35 samples underwent TCR sequencing: roughly 13 from persistent and roughly 20 from newly diagnosed Graves' disease patients. The paper's findings and limits, for the study overall: Peripheral blood alone was examined, since thyroid tissue, which constituted the primary lesion, could not be accessed. More public clonotypes were shared among persistent patients (roughly 2,700) than among newly diagnosed patients (966). Lower TCR Shannon entropy and fewer highly expanded clones were observed in persistent Graves' disease patients than in newly diagnosed patients, which suggested clonal expansion. Preferential use of TRBV28, TRBJ1-2 and TRBJ2-5 was observed in persistent disease, whereas TRBV20-1 and TRBJ2-1 were favored in newly diagnosed disease. As a limitation, the authors acknowledged that the small sample size may reduce accuracy. Sequencing and analysis were restricted to the TCR beta chain.

According to the germline V gene, CDR1 reads MNHNS and CDR2 reads SASEGT. Unmatched junction bases come to 12, with V trimmed by 7 bases and J by 10 bases. Counted from cysteine to phenylalanine, this CDR3 has 15 amino acids. The entry retains the CDR3 DNA only, 45 bases that are in frame from base 1. This clonotype was picked up a small number of times. The antigen this receptor binds is unknown. No base qualities exist here, and no much larger clone lies one base off it. Library creation used multiplex PCR. Sequencing used an Illumina HiSeq 4000. To build TCR beta libraries, CDR3 regions were amplified by Arm-PCR using iRepertoire HTBI primers. PCR products were gel purified before sequencing. In the paper's pipeline: Gene usage analysis of CDR3 amino acid clonotypes used the 55 to 65 TRBV and about 13 TRBJ segments found across samples. Filtered high-quality paired reads were merged into contigs using COPE and FqMerger. Contigs were aligned with BLAST to IMGT TRBV, TRBD and TRBJ reference genes, and CDR3 was defined per IMGT. Clonotypes above 0.1% frequency were classified as highly expanded clones. Shannon entropy was used to measure repertoire diversity, and the Gini coefficient was used to measure V-J evenness. A clonotype was considered public if more than one individual shared it. TCRdb reanalyzed the raw reads on its own, using fastp at Q25 for trimming and MiXCR for clone calling, and kept in-frame beta chains. Rows with one shared CDR3 protein collapse into an entry with the most common genes and DNA. The V and J calls and clone size are TCRdb's, not the authors'. For this sample there are around 450,000 distinct CDR3 sequences; more than 13% appear just once. Approximately 16% of the sample rests with the top ten.

According to the study, the label for this sample's time point signals: newly diagnosed GD, antithyroid drugs for less than 3 months. RNA was extracted from PBMCs in TRIzol for both TCR sequencing and RNA sequencing. The diagnosis of Graves' disease followed American Thyroid Association guidelines. Patients were recruited from an endocrinology department in Xi'an, China. From each patient, 7.5 to 9.5 milliliters of peripheral blood was collected into an EDTA anticoagulant tube. PBMCs were isolated by Ficoll Paque Plus density gradient separation without further T cell sorting. RNA quality was checked with an Agilent 2100 Bioanalyzer and agarose gel, and concentration with a NanoDrop 2000. This sample was shared with a second study, whose subject was T cells in Graves' hyperthyroidism and ophthalmopathy. Per the second study: Stable Graves' hyperthyroidism was defined as the absence of progression to ophthalmopathy over 18 months of follow-up. The hyperthyroidism patients were between 18 and 65 years old and newly diagnosed, with a disease duration of less than 2 months. Exclusion was applied to patients with uncontrolled infections, other autoimmune diseases, pregnancy or lactation. Diagnoses were based on clinical symptoms, serum thyroxine and TRAb, thyroid ultrasound and orbital computed tomography. For the first round of RT-PCR on the TCR CDR3, the HTBI primer set was used together with the Qiagen OneStep RT-PCR kit. Most expanded thyroid clonotypes (frequency above 0.001) were also detected in blood, a finding suggesting that blood repertoires may reflect thyroid immune responses. In cross-validation, a model built on a 13 V-J signature told ophthalmopathy apart from stable hyperthyroidism with about 90% sensitivity and approximately 81% specificity, and in testing the same model reached 80%/75%. In validation, the model predicted progression to ophthalmopathy a median of 6.5 months before onset, with roughly 70% sensitivity and roughly 79% specificity. TCR V-J signatures able to tell the groups apart were searched for in a discovery cohort of 100 patients, of whom 43 had Graves' ophthalmopathy and roughly 57 had stable Graves' hyperthyroidism. An independent validation cohort of under 20 hyperthyroidism patients and 17 patients who later progressed to ophthalmopathy tested prospective prediction of ophthalmopathy. The 100 discovery patients were randomly split 7:3 into training and test sets. In several Graves' hyperthyroidism patients, the study also compared T-cell repertoires from thyroid tissue with T-cell repertoires from blood. Following sampling, methimazole starting at 30 mg daily was given to hyperthyroidism patients, and high-dose intravenous methylprednisolone was given to ophthalmopathy patients. A second multiplex PCR round built the libraries, followed by size selection and purification. Sequencing of the libraries was done on an Illumina HiSeq2000 using paired-end 100 bp reads. SOAPnuke was used to process the raw data, throwing out any read that contained adapters or uncalled bases, had a mean Phred below 15, or lacked an exact constant-primer or identifier match. High-quality paired reads were merged with COPE v1.2.5, and unique nucleotide sequences were defined as clonotypes. MiTCR v1.1 was used to align the clonotypes against IMGT TRBV, TRBD and TRBJ reference segments. Analysis was restricted to V-J combinations with a frequency above 0.0001, which covered about 99% of repertoires. The TCS score was defined as F50 (clonal expansion) divided by E x V (chaos), with BLOSUM62-based TCRdist calculated between CDR3 peptides within each V-J. Welch's t-statistics and random forest reduced several hundred V-J features to about 13, which were used in a naive Bayes classifier (R e1071). Sample size was not statistically predetermined, and investigators were not blinded to group allocation. The paper reports TCR Vbeta CDR3 sequencing of about 140 peripheral blood samples: 40 to 45 ophthalmopathy, under 80 hyperthyroidism and around 17 progressor patients.

The chain employs TRBV6-1 and TRBJ1-3; TRBD1 lines up with 11 middle nucleotides. The sequence derives from a woman aged 25 to 39 with Graves disease. Donor details come from another sample of the same person, matched by shared clones. This specimen consisted of peripheral blood mononuclear cells (PBMCs), obtained at new diagnosis, from a patient treated with antithyroid drugs. The CDR3 corresponds to CASISGTGGDRTIYF. The DNA sequence is TGTGCCAGCATCTCCGGGACAGGGGGAGATCGAACCATATATTTT.